One and the same sample provided the 21 T cell receptor beta chains below, sequenced in a study of blood T cell repertoires in COVID-19. Libraries were prepared by immunoSEQ multiplex PCR; TCRdb keeps only in-frame clonotypes and omits some of them. The sample yields approximately 140,000 clones, around 86% seen once. Sample: peripheral blood. The receptor set was obtained from a human donor in a cohort sampled during active COVID-19.

The gene calls are TRBV5-5 and TRBJ1-1; D call uncertain. Germline-derived CDR1 and CDR2 are SGHKS and YYEKEE (reference sequence). V lost 4 bases and J lost 11, with 21 bases in between. The CDR3 covers 14 residues. Here the CDR3 DNA reads TGTGCCAGCAGCCTTCCGATCCTCGTCGGAGGGGCTTTCTTT. Amino acid sequence: CASSLPILVGGAFF.

This chain links TRBV7-3 with TRBJ2-2; TRBD1 is a possible D gene (5 bases). The CDR3 runs to 17 residues. Germline V CDR1 and CDR2: SGHTA, FQGTGA. V lost 5 bases and J 5 bases, leaving 21 bases between the germline ends. The CDR3 sequence: CASSPHRPQGKTGELFF. CDR3 nucleotide sequence: TGTGCCAGCAGCCCCCACCGGCCGCAGGGCAAGACCGGGGAGCTGTTTTTT.

This clone was found once. This rearrangement joins TRBV18 to TRBJ1-2; D is unresolved. The V and J ends lost 3 bases and 14 bases respectively, with 25 bases between them. Germline CDR1 is KGHSH and CDR2 is LQKENI. This CDR3 spans 15 amino acids. Written as DNA, the CDR3 is TGTGCCAGCTCACCCCCGGTTAGCCCCGGGGTTTTCCGGACCTTC. Translation gives CASSPPVSPGVFRTF.

The J gene is TRBJ2-5, the V gene TRBV11-2, with unresolved D. Germline V gene sequence: CDR1 SGHAT, CDR2 FQNNGV. Trimming took 6 bases from V and 7 from J, leaving 15 bases between them. This CDR3 region has 13 residues. CDR3 bases: TGTGCCAGCAGTTCTGTCGCCTCGGGGACCCAGTACTTC. Translating it yields CASSSVASGTQYF.

The J gene is TRBJ2-1, the V gene TRBV7-9; the D is unclear. The CDR3 totals 17 residues. The V and J ends lost 2 bases and 0 bases respectively, with 14 bases between them. Germline V CDR1 and CDR2: SEHNR, FQNEAQ (reference sequence). The CDR3 region is CASSLSLPESSYNEQFF. CDR3 coding DNA: TGTGCCAGCAGCTTATCGTTACCAGAATCCTCCTACAATGAGCAGTTCTTC. Using reference TRBV7-9 and TRBJ2-1 for the parts outside the CDR3, the full variable domain is DTGVSQNPRHKITKRGQNVTFRCDPISEHNRLYWYRQTLGQGPEFLTYFQNEAQLEKSRLLSDRFSAERPKGSFSTLEIQRTEQGDSAMYLCASSLSLPESSYNEQFFGPGTRLTVL.

The chain uses TRBV7-9 and TRBJ2-1, with D tentatively TRBD2 (5 bases). V lost 1 base and J lost 9, with 13 bases in between. CDR3 size: 14 residues. CDR1 is SEHNR, CDR2 FQNEAQ, per germline (reference sequence). Here the CDR3 reads CASSLEISGGEQFF. CDR3 sequence (DNA): TGTGCCAGCAGCTTAGAGATAAGCGGAGGTGAGCAGTTCTTC.

This chain links TRBV6-4 with TRBJ2-7; TRBD1 aligns across 7 bases. Per the germline V gene, CDR1 is MRHNA and CDR2 is SNTAGT. V lost 2 bases and J lost 6; bases outside the gene matches: 10. The length of the CDR3 is 15 residues. CDR3 in amino acids: CASSDPRQGSGEQYF. The CDR3 DNA follows: TGTGCCAGCAGTGACCCCCGACAGGGTTCGGGCGAGCAGTACTTC.

The chain uses TRBV28 and TRBJ2-7, with 7 positions matching TRBD2. V lost 2 bases, J lost 2 bases, and 9 bases stayed unmatched. The CDR3 is 16 amino acids. Germline CDR1 reads MDHEN; CDR2 reads SYDVKM. CDR3 sequence reads: CASSLGPMTSTYEQYF. CDR3 nucleotides: TGTGCCAGCAGTTTAGGGCCGATGACTAGCACCTACGAGCAGTACTTC.

The chain joins TRBV19 to TRBJ1-5; 9 nucleotides line up with TRBD1. V lost 5 bases and J lost 4; bases outside the gene matches: 6. Germline loops: CDR1 LNHDA, CDR2 SQIVND (reference sequence). This CDR3 has 15 amino acids. CDR3 DNA sequence: TGTGCCAGTAGTGTCCGGGACAGGGCGAATCAGCCCCAGCATTTT. Protein product: CASSVRDRANQPQHF.

The count of this clone is one. The CDR3 protein is CASSLAEPGIVALHF. DNA of the CDR3: TGTGCCAGCAGCTTAGCGGAACCAGGGATTGTAGCCCTCCACTTT. This chain joins TRBV7-8 and TRBJ1-6; D might be TRBD1 (5 bases). The germline V and J ends were trimmed by 0 bases and 14 bases, with 17 bases remaining between them. The CDR3 spans 15 residues. Germline V gives CDR1 SGHVS, CDR2 FQNEAQ. Full variable domain (rest looked up from reference TRBV7-8 and TRBJ1-6): GAGVSQSPRYKVAKRGQDVALRCDPISGHVSLFWYQQALGQGPEFLTYFQNEAQLDKSGLPSDRFFAERPEGSVSTLKIQRTQQEDSAVYLCASSLAEPGIVALHFGNGTRLTVT.

This clone appeared a few times. The chain uses TRBV4-1 and TRBJ2-2, with D possibly TRBD1 on 5 matching bases. Trimming cost V 5 bases and J 4 bases, with 17 bases left between them. The germline gives CDR1 MGHRA, CDR2 YSYEKL. The CDR3 is 16 residues long. The CDR3: CASSSRTPGRTGELFF. CDR3 in DNA: TGCGCCAGCAGCTCCCGGACACCCGGACGCACCGGGGAGCTGTTTTTT.

V gene TRBV10-3 combines with J gene TRBJ2-7; D is perhaps TRBD2 (6 bases). This CDR3 contains 17 residues. The germline V and J ends were trimmed by 2 bases and 3 bases, with 20 bases remaining between them. Germline V gene sequence: CDR1 ENHRY, CDR2 SYGVKD. The DNA for the CDR3 is TGTGCCATCAGTGAGACTTGGACCGGACTAACCTACTACGAGCAGTACTTC. Residues: CAISETWTGLTYYEQYF.

This clone was recorded only once. V gene TRBV5-1 combines with J gene TRBJ1-1; unclear D gene. The ends were cut back, 4 bases at V and 0 bases at J, with 10 bases in the middle. This CDR3 spans 14 amino acids. Germline-derived CDR1 and CDR2 are SGHRS and YFSETQ. CDR3 DNA: TGCGCCAGCAGCATCAGGCAGATGAACACTGAAGCTTTCTTT. Encoded protein: CASSIRQMNTEAFF.

The CDR3 DNA reads TGTGCCAGCAGTGAAAGGGGGTTTTCTAATCAGCCCCAGCATTTT. Residues: CASSERGFSNQPQHF. The rearrangement joins TRBV6-1 to TRBJ1-5, with D perhaps matching TRBD1 (6 bases). The germline CDR1 and CDR2 sequences are MNHNS and SASEGT. The CDR3 consists of 15 residues. Trimming stripped 2 bases from V and 4 bases from J, with 12 bases between.

V usage is TRBV11-3 and J usage is TRBJ2-1; 7 bases match TRBD1. J lost 2 bases, V lost 5 bases, and 6 bases had no gene match. Germline CDR1 is SGHNT and CDR2 is YENEEA. The CDR3 sequence is 15 residues long. CDR3: CASSPGQTTYNEQFF. The CDR3 bases are TGTGCCAGCAGCCCGGGACAGACCACCTACAATGAGCAGTTCTTC.

The chain combines TRBV7-2 with TRBJ2-7; D may be TRBD2 (6 bases). The CDR3 covers 13 residues. V was trimmed by 1 base and J by 4 bases, leaving 8 bases between them. Germline assignment: CDR1 SGHTA and CDR2 FQGNSA. The CDR3 sequence: CASSLDGRYEQYF. CDR3 DNA sequence: TGTGCCAGCAGCTTAGACGGGAGATACGAGCAGTACTTC.

The V and J genes are TRBV7-9 and TRBJ1-1; D possibly corresponds to TRBD1 (5 bases). Germline V gene sequence: CDR1 SEHNR, CDR2 FQNEAQ (reference sequence). The ends were cut back, 5 bases at V and 4 bases at J, with 14 bases in the middle. The CDR3 spans 14 residues. The CDR3 nucleotides are TGTGCCAGCAGCCGGGGGGGAGCAAGCACTGAAGCTTTCTTT. Amino acids: CASSRGGASTEAFF.

The chain is built from TRBV5-1 and TRBJ2-3; the D gene is possibly TRBD1 (6 bases). The CDR3 runs 19 residues. Germline CDR1 reads SGHRS; CDR2 reads YFSETQ. The V end was cut by 0 bases, the J end by 6 bases, with 26 bases between. The chain's CDR3 is CASSLGWAGASMSVDTQYF. CDR3 sequence (DNA): TGCGCCAGCAGCTTGGGCTGGGCAGGGGCCTCTATGTCGGTTGATACGCAGTATTTT.

This rearrangement joins TRBV18 to TRBJ2-7; 9 bases are shared with TRBD1. This CDR3 has 15 amino acids. V trimming: 3 bases; J trimming: 4 bases; junction bases outside the gene matches: 7. The germline V gene encodes CDR1 KGHSH and CDR2 LQKENI. The CDR3 sequence is CASSPTRGQGYEQYF. The CDR3 DNA reads TGTGCCAGCTCACCCACCCGGGGACAGGGTTACGAGCAGTACTTC. The full variable domain, rest sourced from reference TRBV18 and TRBJ2-7, is NAGVMQNPRHLVRRRGQEARLRCSPMKGHSHVYWYRQLPEEGLKFMVYLQKENIIDESGMPKERFSAEFPKEGPSILRIQQVVRGDSAAYFCASSPTRGQGYEQYFGPGTRLTVT.

The chain combines TRBV7-2 with TRBJ2-1; 8 nucleotides agree with TRBD2. Germline trimming cut 5 bases from V and 7 bases from J; bases unmatched to any gene: 13. Germline V CDR1 and CDR2: SGHTA, FQGNSA. This CDR3 region has 16 residues. Here the CDR3 DNA reads TGTGCCAGCAGCCAGCCCCTTGCGGGAGGAATAAATGAGCAGTTCTTC. Protein: CASSQPLAGGINEQFF. The full variable domain, its missing parts supplied by reference TRBV7-2 and TRBJ2-1, is GAGVSQSPSNKVTEKGKDVELRCDPISGHTALYWYRQSLGQGLEFLIYFQGNSAPDKSGLPSDRFSAERTGGSVSTLTIQRTQQEDSAVYLCASSQPLAGGINEQFFGPGTRLTVL.

The rearrangement uses TRBV19 and TRBJ2-7, with 13 bases aligning to TRBD2. The CDR3 extends over 16 amino acids. V shed 5 bases and J 3 bases; nucleotides not matched to a gene: 7. CDR1 and CDR2 (germline): LNHDA, SQIVND (reference sequence). This chain's CDR3 is CASSPRTSGSDYEQYF. The CDR3 coding sequence is TGTGCCAGTAGTCCCCGGACTAGCGGGAGCGACTACGAGCAGTACTTC.